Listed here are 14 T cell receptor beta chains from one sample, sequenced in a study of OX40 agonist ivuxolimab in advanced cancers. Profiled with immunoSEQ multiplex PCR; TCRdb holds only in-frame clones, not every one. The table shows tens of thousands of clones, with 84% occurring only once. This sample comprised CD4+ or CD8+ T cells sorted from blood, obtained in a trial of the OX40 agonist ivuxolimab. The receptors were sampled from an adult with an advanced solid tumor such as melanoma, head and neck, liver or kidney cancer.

CDR3 coding DNA: TGTGCCAGCACCCCGAGGCGGTTCACAGATACGCAGTATTTT. This translates into CASTPRRFTDTQYF. This chain uses TRBV28 with TRBJ2-3, with D hard to call. Looked up from germline, CDR1 is MDHEN and CDR2 is SYDVKM. This CDR3 is 14 amino acids long. The V and J ends lost 7 bases and 2 bases respectively, with 13 bases between them.

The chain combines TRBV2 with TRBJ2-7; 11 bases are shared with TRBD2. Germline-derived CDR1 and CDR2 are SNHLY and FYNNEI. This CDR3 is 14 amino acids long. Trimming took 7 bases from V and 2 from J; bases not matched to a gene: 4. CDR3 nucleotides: TGTGCCAGCAAGACTAGCGGGACGACCTACGAGCAGTACTTC. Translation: CASKTSGTTYEQYF. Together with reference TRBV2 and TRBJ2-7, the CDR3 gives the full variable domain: EPEVTQTPSHQVTQMGQEVILRCVPISNHLYFYWYRQILGQKVEFLVSFYNNEISEKSEIFDDQFSVERPDGSNFTLKIRSTKLEDSAMYFCASKTSGTTYEQYFGPGTRLTVT.

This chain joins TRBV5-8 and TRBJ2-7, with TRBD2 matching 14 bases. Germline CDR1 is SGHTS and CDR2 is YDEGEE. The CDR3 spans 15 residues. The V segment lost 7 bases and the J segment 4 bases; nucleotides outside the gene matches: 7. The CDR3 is CASLPGLAGVYEQYF. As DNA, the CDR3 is TGTGCCAGCCTTCCGGGACTAGCGGGAGTTTACGAGCAGTACTTC.

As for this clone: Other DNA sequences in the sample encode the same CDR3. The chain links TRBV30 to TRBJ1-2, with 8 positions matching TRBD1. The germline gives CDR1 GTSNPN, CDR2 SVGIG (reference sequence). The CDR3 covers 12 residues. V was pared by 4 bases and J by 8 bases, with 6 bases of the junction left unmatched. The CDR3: CAWTSDRGGYTF. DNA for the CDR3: TGTGCCTGGACCTCTGACAGGGGCGGCTACACCTTC.

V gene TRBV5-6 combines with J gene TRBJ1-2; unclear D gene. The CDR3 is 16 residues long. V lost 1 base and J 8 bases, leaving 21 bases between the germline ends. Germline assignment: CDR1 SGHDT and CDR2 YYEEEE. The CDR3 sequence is CASSLFDGSAVGGYTF. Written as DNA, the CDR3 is TGTGCCAGCAGCTTGTTTGACGGTTCGGCCGTGGGAGGCTACACCTTC.

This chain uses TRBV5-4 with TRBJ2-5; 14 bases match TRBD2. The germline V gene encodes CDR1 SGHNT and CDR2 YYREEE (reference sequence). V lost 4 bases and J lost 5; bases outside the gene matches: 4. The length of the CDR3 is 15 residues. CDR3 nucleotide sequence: TGTGCCAGCAGCCCGACTAGCGGGGGGGCGGAGACCCAGTACTTC. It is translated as CASSPTSGGAETQYF.

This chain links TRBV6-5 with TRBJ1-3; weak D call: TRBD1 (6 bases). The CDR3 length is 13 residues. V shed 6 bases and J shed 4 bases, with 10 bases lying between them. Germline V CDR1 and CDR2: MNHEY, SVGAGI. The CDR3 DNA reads TGTGCCAGCAGGGGGGCACGGGGAAACACCATATATTTT. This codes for CASRGARGNTIYF.

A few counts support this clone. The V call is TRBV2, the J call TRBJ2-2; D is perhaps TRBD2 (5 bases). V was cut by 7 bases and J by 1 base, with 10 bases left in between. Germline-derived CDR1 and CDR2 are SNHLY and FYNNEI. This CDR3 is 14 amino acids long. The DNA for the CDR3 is TGTGCCAGCAAGGTTCGGGGGAACACCGGGGAGCTGTTTTTT. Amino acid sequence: CASKVRGNTGELFF.

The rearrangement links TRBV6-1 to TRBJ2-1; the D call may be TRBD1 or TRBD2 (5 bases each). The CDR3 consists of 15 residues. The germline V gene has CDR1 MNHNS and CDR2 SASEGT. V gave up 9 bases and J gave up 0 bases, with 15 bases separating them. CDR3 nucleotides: TGTGCCAGTAACTTCGGGGCGGCCTCCTACAATGAGCAGTTCTTC. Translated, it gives CASNFGAASYNEQFF.

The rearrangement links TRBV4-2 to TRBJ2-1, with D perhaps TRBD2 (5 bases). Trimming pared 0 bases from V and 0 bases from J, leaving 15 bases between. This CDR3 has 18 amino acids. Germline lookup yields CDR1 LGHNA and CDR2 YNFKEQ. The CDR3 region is CASSQEGWRRSSYNEQFF. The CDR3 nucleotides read TGTGCCAGCAGCCAAGAGGGTTGGCGGAGGAGCTCCTACAATGAGCAGTTCTTC.

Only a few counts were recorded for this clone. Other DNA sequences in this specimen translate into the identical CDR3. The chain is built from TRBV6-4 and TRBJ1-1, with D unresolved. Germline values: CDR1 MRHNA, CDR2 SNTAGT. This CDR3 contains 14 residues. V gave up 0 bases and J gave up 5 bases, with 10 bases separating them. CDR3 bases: TGTGCCAGCAGTGACTCGAGTCGAGGGACTGAAGCTTTCTTT. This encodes CASSDSSRGTEAFF.

DNA for the CDR3: TGTGCCACCCGGGTCCAGGGGACAGATACGCAGTATTTT. Encoded protein: CATRVQGTDTQYF. The chain combines TRBV19 with TRBJ2-3; possibly TRBD1 for D (6 bases). V lost 10 bases, J lost 3 bases, and 14 bases lay in between. CDR1 and CDR2 (germline): LNHDA, SQIVND (reference sequence). CDR3 length: 13 residues.

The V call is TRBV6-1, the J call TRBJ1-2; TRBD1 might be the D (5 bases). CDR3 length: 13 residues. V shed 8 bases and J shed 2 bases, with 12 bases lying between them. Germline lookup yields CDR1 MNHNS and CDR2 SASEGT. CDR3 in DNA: TGTGCCAGCTCCTCAGGGCGGAACTATGGCTACACCTTC. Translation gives CASSSGRNYGYTF.

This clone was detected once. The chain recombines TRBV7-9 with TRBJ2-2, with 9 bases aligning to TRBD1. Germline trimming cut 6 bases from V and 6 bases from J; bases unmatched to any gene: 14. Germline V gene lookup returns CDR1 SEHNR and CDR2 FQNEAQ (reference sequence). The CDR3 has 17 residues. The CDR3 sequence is CASSSEDRGQQPGELFF. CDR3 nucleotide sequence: TGTGCCAGCAGTTCTGAGGACAGGGGACAACAACCCGGGGAGCTGTTTTTT.